This is a list of T cell receptor beta chains from one sample in a study of human T cells and chemical hapten exposure. TCRdb itself ran the RACE reads through MiXCR, one entry per CDR3 protein. The table records about 110,000 distinct CDR3 sequences, 9.5% to 12% of them present only once. Sequencing was performed on whole blood, taken in connection with sensitization to the hapten diphenylcyclopropenone (DPC). All receptors derive from a woman in her thirties or forties with alopecia areata. Some clones in this sample may be carry-over from other donors' samples. Each CDR3 is given without its conserved first and last residue. The D gene is left open where the match is weak. The size field is filled for only some rows; it gives once, few, many or a size class.

D,size,J,V,CDR3
.,.,TRBJ2-7,TRBV6-2/TRBV6-3,ASSYSSGDHSYEQY
.,.,TRBJ2-1,TRBV20-1,SGVAGFNEQF
.,.,TRBJ1-1,TRBV20-1,SARDSRGNTEAF
.,many,TRBJ2-1,TRBV29-1,SAPGQILGEQF
.,.,TRBJ2-3,TRBV29-1,SPVVVSDTQY
.,few,TRBJ2-5,TRBV20-1,SASPGTPIGPQY
.,few,TRBJ2-3,TRBV29-1,SAGPGQYTDTQY
.,many,TRBJ1-2,TRBV20-1,SARVPTGFYYGYT
TRBD1,.,TRBJ1-5,TRBV18,ASSSTGEYQPQH
TRBD2,few,TRBJ2-2,TRBV12-3/TRBV12-4,ASRSSGSFTGELF
TRBD1,.,TRBJ2-4,TRBV7-2,ASSLAPAGGINIQY
TRBD1,many,TRBJ1-5,TRBV20-1,SAPGGSSFNQPQH
.,many,TRBJ2-7,TRBV12-3/TRBV12-4,ASSLSGSYEQY
.,few,TRBJ2-5,TRBV28,ASSLKDWYGGETQY
.,.,TRBJ1-1,TRBV29-1,SVRQANTEAF
TRBD1,many,TRBJ1-5,TRBV12-3/TRBV12-4,ASSLALGGHSNQPQH
TRBD2,many,TRBJ2-2,TRBV30,AWRGGLAGVGTGELF
.,many,TRBJ2-5,TRBV6-5,ASSAEETQY
TRBD1,.,TRBJ1-6,TRBV6-5,ASSSVGKTGPSSYNSPLH
TRBD1,many,TRBJ1-1,TRBV12-3/TRBV12-4,ASRTGQTMNTEAF
TRBD1,many,TRBJ2-3,TRBV20-1,SARGVAGGVTDTQY
.,many,TRBJ2-4,TRBV28,ASSPVRGNIQY
TRBD1,many,TRBJ2-3,TRBV9,ASSVEGAGQGWDTDTQY
TRBD1,many,TRBJ1-2,TRBV9,ASSGTGSDGYT
.,many,TRBJ1-2,TRBV12-3/TRBV12-4,ASSSPPDTDNYGYT
.,many,TRBJ2-3,TRBV19,ASSVRESVNTQY
TRBD1,.,TRBJ1-2,TRBV2,ASSIPGGYGYT
TRBD2,.,TRBJ2-1,TRBV2,ASSAGLAPSNEQF
.,many,TRBJ1-2,TRBV7-2,ASSLAATAGYT
TRBD2,few,TRBJ2-7,TRBV20-1,SARESALAGDY
.,.,TRBJ1-6,TRBV7-9,ASSLAQAGDNSPLH
TRBD2,many,TRBJ2-5,TRBV20-1,SARAGEAQETQY
.,few,TRBJ2-3,TRBV5-1,ASSLENQLPTDTQY
.,many,TRBJ2-3,TRBV7-9,ASSLRVQTTDTQY
TRBD1,.,TRBJ2-2,TRBV7-9,ASNWDRVFTGELF
.,few,TRBJ2-6,TRBV27,ASSLFSPLAAGANVLT